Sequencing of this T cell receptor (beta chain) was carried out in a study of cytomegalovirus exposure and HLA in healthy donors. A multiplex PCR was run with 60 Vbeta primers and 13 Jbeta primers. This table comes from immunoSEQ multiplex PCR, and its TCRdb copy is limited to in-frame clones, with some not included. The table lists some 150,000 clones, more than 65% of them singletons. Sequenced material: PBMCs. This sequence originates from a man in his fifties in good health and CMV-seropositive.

CDR3 in amino acids: CASSSGRDREQETQYF. In DNA, the CDR3 is TGTGCCAGCAGCTCCGGGAGGGACAGGGAGCAAGAGACCCAGTACTTC. The V and J genes are TRBV5-4 and TRBJ2-5; maybe TRBD1 (9 bases). The germline V gene encodes CDR1 SGHNT and CDR2 YYREEE (reference sequence). V was cut by 3 bases and J by 2 bases, with 17 bases left in between. CDR3 length equals 16 residues.